The 32 T cell receptor beta chains below were found in one sample sequenced in a study of T cell responses to AZD1222 COVID-19 vaccine. Some clones are missing from TCRdb's copy, which holds only in-frame ones; the method was immunoSEQ multiplex PCR. The table includes 150,000 or so clones, 85% to 95% detected once. The sequences come from peripheral blood, collected on day 0 of AZD1222 vaccination. The receptors derive from an adult in good health.

This chain uses TRBV7-8 with TRBJ1-6; a weak D match, TRBD1 (5 bases). V dropped 5 bases and J dropped 0 bases, with 14 bases sitting between them. The germline CDR1 and CDR2 sequences are SGHVS and FQNEAQ. The CDR3 loop spans 17 amino acids. CDR3: CASSRTRSNSYNSPLHF. Written as DNA, the CDR3 is TGTGCCAGCAGCAGGACACGTAGCAACTCCTATAATTCACCCCTCCACTTT.

The genes are TRBV19 and TRBJ1-2; possible D gene TRBD1, 5 bases. V was pared by 3 bases and J by 2 bases, with 10 bases between. The CDR3 loop spans 14 amino acids. CDR1 is LNHDA, CDR2 SQIVND, per germline (reference sequence). The CDR3 bases are TGTGCCAGTAGTATCTTGACAGCCAACTATGGCTACACCTTC. Translating gives CASSILTANYGYTF.

This chain joins TRBV7-8 and TRBJ2-3; 9 bases are shared with TRBD2. Germline-derived CDR1 and CDR2 are SGHVS and FQNEAQ. V lost 4 bases, J lost 0 bases, and 11 bases stayed unmatched. The CDR3 spans 18 residues. CDR3 in amino acids: CASSSSLAGSSSTDTQYF. The CDR3 DNA is TGTGCCAGCAGCTCCTCACTAGCGGGTTCTTCTAGCACAGATACGCAGTATTTT.

The rearrangement joins TRBV5-1 to TRBJ2-7; 9 bases agree with TRBD1. The CDR3 runs 16 residues. V was clipped by 3 bases and J by 1 base; unmatched bases: 8. CDR1 is SGHRS, CDR2 YFSETQ, per germline. CDR3 amino acids: CASSSGETGGSYEQYF. The DNA for the CDR3 is TGCGCCAGCAGCTCGGGGGAGACAGGGGGATCCTACGAGCAGTACTTC.

This rearrangement joins TRBV4-1 to TRBJ2-5; 8 nucleotides line up with TRBD2. The trim removed 5 bases at V and 1 base at J, leaving 6 bases unmatched. The CDR3 is made up of 15 amino acids. Germline-derived CDR1 and CDR2 are MGHRA and YSYEKL. The DNA of the CDR3 is TGCGCCAGCAGCTTGAGCGGGAGTCGCCAAGAGACCCAGTACTTC. Its protein is CASSLSGSRQETQYF.

The sample holds one count of this clone. The chain uses TRBV6-4 and TRBJ2-1; D tentatively fits TRBD1 or TRBD2 (5 bases each). Per the germline V gene, CDR1 is MRHNA and CDR2 is SNTAGT. Between the trimmed V and J ends, which lost 10 bases and 2 bases, there was a span of 18 bases. The CDR3 is 15 amino acids. CDR3 sequence reads: CANEHEGRTYNEQFF. The CDR3 DNA sequence: TGTGCCAACGAGCACGAGGGACGGACCTACAATGAGCAGTTCTTC.

The chain combines TRBV2 with TRBJ1-2, with D possibly being TRBD1 (5 bases). The CDR3 consists of 15 residues. The germline V and J ends were trimmed by 4 bases and 0 bases, with 12 bases remaining between them. Germline CDR1 SNHLY, CDR2 FYNNEI. The CDR3 region is CASSGTPNSNYGYTF. In DNA, the CDR3 is TGTGCCAGCAGTGGGACACCGAATTCTAACTATGGCTACACCTTC.

The rearrangement uses TRBV7-6 and TRBJ2-1; 7 nucleotides align to TRBD1. The CDR3 runs to 15 residues. The germline gives CDR1 SGHVS, CDR2 FNYEAQ. Unmatched junction bases numbered 8, after V lost 8 bases and J lost 1 base. The CDR3 protein is CASCSTGASYNEQFF. As DNA, the CDR3 is TGTGCCAGCTGTTCAACAGGGGCATCCTACAATGAGCAGTTCTTC.

V gene TRBV18 combines with J gene TRBJ2-7; 7 bases align to TRBD2. Looked up from germline, CDR1 is KGHSH and CDR2 is LQKENI. The CDR3 runs 12 residues. V lost 3 bases to trimming and J lost 5 bases; unmatched junction nucleotides: 1. The CDR3 is CASSPGGDEQYF. CDR3 bases: TGTGCCAGCTCACCGGGAGGGGACGAGCAGTACTTC.

The chain links TRBV3-1 (or the pseudogene TRBV3-2) to TRBJ2-3, with no clear D. Germline CDR1 is LGHDT and CDR2 is YNNKEL (reference sequence). The CDR3 totals 15 residues. Trimming cost V 0 bases and J 0 bases, with 7 bases left between them. CDR3 sequence (DNA): TGTGCCAGCAGCCAAGAACCCCTAAGCACAGATACGCAGTATTTT. It codes for CASSQEPLSTDTQYF.

V and J are TRBV6-1 and TRBJ1-5; D gene unclear. Germline CDR1 is MNHNS and CDR2 is SASEGT. The CDR3 covers 16 residues. The germline V and J ends were trimmed by 3 bases and 4 bases, with 16 bases remaining between them. The CDR3 nucleotides are TGTGCCAGCAGTGATGGGGAGGCGACGGTTAATCAGCCCCAGCATTTT. Its translation: CASSDGEATVNQPQHF.

The V gene is TRBV5-1, the J gene TRBJ1-6; the D is unclear. The V end lost 0 bases, the J end lost 0 bases, and 7 bases lay between the germline ends. This CDR3 spans 16 amino acids. Germline values: CDR1 SGHRS, CDR2 YFSETQ. The CDR3 nucleotides read TGCGCCAGCAGCTTGGGCAGGAGCTCCTATAATTCACCCCTCCACTTT. Protein sequence: CASSLGRSSYNSPLHF.

The chain recombines TRBV3-1 (or the pseudogene TRBV3-2) with TRBJ1-1; possible D gene TRBD1, 5 bases. Trimming took 4 bases from V and 2 from J, leaving 17 bases between them. The length of the CDR3 is 16 residues. Germline-derived CDR1 and CDR2 are LGHDT and YNNKEL (reference sequence). The CDR3 is CASSPWDRAINTEAFF. The CDR3 bases are TGTGCCAGCAGCCCTTGGGACCGGGCCATAAACACTGAAGCTTTCTTT.

The V and J genes are TRBV6-5 and TRBJ1-1; D is possibly TRBD1 (5 bases). The CDR3 spans 15 residues. V lost 0 bases to trimming and J lost 0 bases, with 8 bases between them. Germline CDR1 reads MNHEY; CDR2 reads SVGAGI. CDR3 sequence reads: CASSYSYRMNTEAFF. The CDR3 DNA is TGTGCCAGCAGTTACTCGTACAGGATGAACACTGAAGCTTTCTTT.

The chain joins TRBV19 to TRBJ2-7, with TRBD2 matching over 7 bases. Trimming took 3 bases from V and 1 from J; bases not matched to a gene: 3. CDR1 and CDR2 from the germline V gene are LNHDA and SQIVND (reference sequence). The CDR3 has 14 residues. In nucleotides, the CDR3 is TGTGCCAGTAGTATGTACGGGGGGTCCTACGAGCAGTACTTC. Protein: CASSMYGGSYEQYF.

This clone has only one observation. The chain carries TRBV6-2 or TRBV6-3 and TRBJ2-6; 7 nucleotides match TRBD1. Germline loops: CDR1 MNHEY, CDR2 SVGEGT. The CDR3 is 15 residues long. Trimming at V came to 2 bases and at J to 2 bases, leaving 0 bases not matched to a gene. CDR3 coding DNA: TGTGCCAGCAGTTACGGGACAGCTGGGGCCAACGTCCTGACTTTC. Residues: CASSYGTAGANVLTF.

The genes are TRBV5-8 and TRBJ1-5; D is possibly TRBD1 (5 bases). The germline V gene encodes CDR1 SGHTS and CDR2 YDEGEE. V lost 4 bases, J lost 2 bases, and 22 bases lay in between. This CDR3 has 18 residues. In DNA, the CDR3 is TGTGCCAGCAGCCAACGAGGGGCGAGTTTTACCGGCAATCAGCCCCAGCATTTT. This gives the protein CASSQRGASFTGNQPQHF.

This chain uses TRBV25-1 with TRBJ2-7; D may be TRBD2 (6 bases). The length of the CDR3 is 15 residues. Germline assignment: CDR1 MGHDK and CDR2 SYGVNS. Trimming left V 6 bases short and J 1 base short, with 16 bases between. The CDR3 DNA reads TGTGCCAGCAGCCCCGTCGGGGGTCATTCCTACGAGCAGTACTTC. Amino acid sequence: CASSPVGGHSYEQYF.

This clone was picked up a small number of times. The chain employs TRBV15 and TRBJ2-7, with D perhaps matching TRBD1 (6 bases). From germline, CDR1 is LNHNV and CDR2 YYDKDF (reference sequence). CDR3 size: 14 residues. V dropped 6 bases and J dropped 1 base, with 13 bases sitting between them. This CDR3 is CATRGPQGSYEQYF. The CDR3 DNA reads TGTGCCACCAGGGGGCCACAGGGTTCCTACGAGCAGTACTTC.

This clone was picked up a small number of times. Here the CDR3 reads CASSFEGQPQHF. In nucleotides, the CDR3 is TGTGCCAGCAGCTTTGAGGGGCAACCCCAGCATTTT. This chain uses TRBV7-9 with TRBJ1-5; D might be TRBD1 (5 bases). The CDR3 totals 12 residues. Germline loops: CDR1 SEHNR, CDR2 FQNEAQ (reference sequence). Trimming cost V 3 bases and J 10 bases, with 10 bases left between them.

A remark on this clone: Distinct nucleotide sequences in the sample also encode this CDR3. J is TRBJ2-7 and V is TRBV18; no firm D call. V lost 2 bases, J lost 3 bases, and 2 bases lay in between. CDR1 is KGHSH, CDR2 LQKENI, per germline. The CDR3 loop spans 11 amino acids. CDR3 sequence reads: CASSPDYEQYF. In DNA, the CDR3 is TGTGCCAGCTCACCAGACTACGAGCAGTACTTC.

This CDR3 reads CAWTKDGQPQHF. The DNA for the CDR3 is TGTGCCTGGACCAAGGATGGTCAGCCCCAGCATTTT. V and J are TRBV30 and TRBJ1-5; D uncertain. The CDR3 loop spans 12 amino acids. Trimming left V 4 bases short and J 6 bases short, with 10 bases between. CDR1 is GTSNPN and CDR2 is SVGIG in the germline V gene (reference sequence).

This chain joins TRBV28 and TRBJ2-3, with TRBD1 identical over 9 bases. This CDR3 is built from 15 residues. The V gene end was trimmed by 3 bases and the J gene end by 2 bases; junction bases not matched to a gene: 3. CDR1 MDHEN and CDR2 SYDVKM come from the germline V gene. The CDR3 loop reads CASSLGQGLTDTQYF. DNA for the CDR3: TGTGCCAGCAGTTTGGGACAGGGCCTCACAGATACGCAGTATTTT.

The chain employs TRBV2 and TRBJ2-5, with D uncertain. V lost 5 bases and J 4 bases, leaving 5 bases between the germline ends. Germline V gene lookup returns CDR1 SNHLY and CDR2 FYNNEI. The CDR3 has 11 amino acids. CDR3 sequence reads: CASSFTETQYF. The CDR3 DNA sequence: TGTGCCAGCAGTTTTACAGAGACCCAGTACTTC.

The chain uses TRBV19 and TRBJ2-1; no clear D gene. CDR1 and CDR2 (germline): LNHDA, SQIVND (reference sequence). The V end was cut by 2 bases, the J end by 3 bases, with 20 bases between. CDR3 length equals 18 residues. The DNA of the CDR3 is TGTGCCAGTAGTATAAAGGCTTCGACGGTTCGCTACTACAATGAGCAGTTCTTC. As protein: CASSIKASTVRYYNEQFF.

Only a few counts were recorded for this clone. The chain links TRBV5-5 to TRBJ1-5; D is perhaps TRBD1 (5 bases). The V gene lost 4 bases and the J gene lost 4 bases, with 12 bases spanning the gap. The CDR3 length is 14 residues. The germline CDR1 and CDR2 sequences are SGHKS and YYEKEE (reference sequence). The CDR3 loop is CASSGGNINQPQHF. As DNA, the CDR3 is TGTGCCAGCAGCGGGGGGAATATAAATCAGCCCCAGCATTTT.

V and J are TRBV9 and TRBJ1-5; perhaps TRBD1 as D (6 bases). Germline-derived CDR1 and CDR2 are SGDLS and YYNGEE. CDR3 length equals 14 residues. V was clipped by 4 bases and J by 6 bases, with 14 bases between them. The CDR3 DNA reads as TGTGCCAGCAGCCCCGGACAGATTTTTCAGCCCCAGCATTTT. Translating it yields CASSPGQIFQPQHF. Full variable domain (missing parts from reference TRBV9 and TRBJ1-5): DSGVTQTPKHLITATGQRVTLRCSPRSGDLSVYWYQQSLDQGLQFLIQYYNGEERAKGNILERFSAQQFPDLHSELNLSSLELGDSALYFCASSPGQIFQPQHFGDGTRLSIL.

The chain recombines TRBV24-1 with TRBJ1-1, with 9 bases that match TRBD1. CDR3 length: 14 residues. The germline V gene has CDR1 KGHDR and CDR2 SFDVKD. V lost 4 bases to trimming and J lost 4 bases; unmatched junction nucleotides: 3. CDR3 region: CATSDAQGATEAFF. The CDR3 nucleotides are TGTGCCACCAGTGACGCACAGGGGGCCACTGAAGCTTTCTTT.

This chain connects TRBV7-8 to TRBJ1-4; 7 bases line up with TRBD1. CDR3 length: 15 amino acids. The germline gives CDR1 SGHVS, CDR2 FQNEAQ. Trimming took 5 bases from V and 4 from J; bases not matched to a gene: 7. The CDR3 spells CASSIYRGFNEKLFF. Here the CDR3 DNA reads TGTGCCAGCAGCATCTACAGGGGATTTAATGAAAAACTGTTTTTT.

The J gene is TRBJ1-2, the V gene TRBV11-2, with TRBD1 matching over 7 bases. CDR1 and CDR2 (germline): SGHAT, FQNNGV. This CDR3 is built from 15 residues. After removal of 6 bases from V and 3 bases from J, the junction contained 10 bases not matched to a gene. The CDR3 sequence: CASRPGQALHYGYTF. CDR3 bases: TGTGCCAGCAGACCAGGACAGGCGCTACACTATGGCTACACCTTC.

The chain couples TRBV11-2 to TRBJ1-6, with D uncertain. The CDR3 runs to 12 residues. V was trimmed by 4 bases and J by 14 bases, leaving 12 bases between them. CDR1 is SGHAT and CDR2 is FQNNGV in the germline V gene. The CDR3 region has the DNA TGTGCCAGCAGCTATGGCAGCCCGTCCCTCCACTTT. It encodes CASSYGSPSLHF.

V is TRBV7-9 and J is TRBJ2-7; 10 bases are a match to TRBD1. The length of the CDR3 is 15 residues. Germline trimming cut 2 bases from V and 5 bases from J; bases unmatched to any gene: 6. CDR1 is SEHNR and CDR2 is FQNEAQ in the germline V gene (reference sequence). The CDR3: CASSLSGTGANEQYF. The CDR3 DNA is TGTGCCAGCAGCTTATCCGGGACAGGGGCCAACGAGCAGTACTTC.